Presented here are 22 T cell receptor beta chains from one specimen sequenced in a study of control samples from healthy donors and cancer patients. Repertoires were generated with immunoSEQ multiplex PCR, while TCRdb's copy carries only in-frame clones and drops some. The sample holds approximately 72,000 clones, roughly 90% seen once. The sample consisted of blood. The source is a man aged 45 to 65 in good health.

The chain uses TRBV9 and TRBJ1-1, with a tentative D call TRBD1 (5 bases). Germline values: CDR1 SGDLS, CDR2 YYNGEE. The CDR3 length is 14 residues. Trimming removed 3 bases from V and 1 base from J, with 10 bases in between. The CDR3 DNA is TGTGCCAGCAGCGCCGACAGATCGAACACTGAAGCTTTCTTT. Translating gives CASSADRSNTEAFF. Based on the CDR3 plus reference TRBV9 and TRBJ1-1, the full variable domain is DSGVTQTPKHLITATGQRVTLRCSPRSGDLSVYWYQQSLDQGLQFLIQYYNGEERAKGNILERFSAQQFPDLHSELNLSSLELGDSALYFCASSADRSNTEAFFGQGTRLTVV.

The chain has TRBV2 and TRBJ1-5, with TRBD1 matching 9 bases. This CDR3 is 13 amino acids long. Germline trimming cut 11 bases from V and 4 bases from J; bases unmatched to any gene: 6. Germline-derived CDR1 and CDR2 are SNHLY and FYNNEI. The CDR3 reads CAGTGGPNQPQHF. The DNA for the CDR3 is TGTGCCGGCACAGGGGGCCCTAATCAGCCCCAGCATTTT.

The chain uses TRBV11-2 and TRBJ2-7, with a weak D call TRBD1 (6 bases). The germline V gene has CDR1 SGHAT and CDR2 FQNNGV. The CDR3 runs 14 residues. Trimming took 5 bases from V and 0 from J, leaving 11 bases between them. CDR3 DNA: TGTGCCAGCAGCGACAACAGGGTCTCCTACGAGCAGTACTTC. Protein product: CASSDNRVSYEQYF.

This chain uses TRBV6-2 or TRBV6-3 with TRBJ2-2; 7 bases fit TRBD1. The junction had 7 bases not matched to a gene; V was cut back by 5 bases and J by 1 base. Germline V gene sequence: CDR1 MNHEY, CDR2 SVGEGT. This CDR3 spans 16 amino acids. CDR3 in DNA: TGTGCCAGCAGTCCAGCAAGGACAGGGAACACCGGGGAGCTGTTTTTT. It translates to CASSPARTGNTGELFF.

The chain combines TRBV18 with TRBJ2-3; 9 positions match TRBD1. CDR3 length: 16 amino acids. Trimming took 3 bases from V and 2 from J; bases not matched to a gene: 6. The V gene's germline CDR1 is KGHSH and CDR2 LQKENI. This CDR3 is CASSPIGQGPTDTQYF. CDR3 nucleotides: TGTGCCAGCTCACCTATCGGACAGGGGCCCACAGATACGCAGTATTTT. Full variable domain (rest looked up from reference TRBV18 and TRBJ2-3): NAGVMQNPRHLVRRRGQEARLRCSPMKGHSHVYWYRQLPEEGLKFMVYLQKENIIDESGMPKERFSAEFPKEGPSILRIQQVVRGDSAAYFCASSPIGQGPTDTQYFGPGTRLTVL.

The chain recombines TRBV6-6 with TRBJ2-3; D unresolved. Germline assignment: CDR1 MNHNY and CDR2 SVGAGI (reference sequence). The CDR3 loop spans 14 amino acids. V shed 2 bases and J shed 5 bases, with 11 bases lying between them. In DNA, the CDR3 is TGTGCCAGCAGTTACCCGGCCTTGTTAGATACGCAGTATTTT. Protein sequence: CASSYPALLDTQYF.

This clone was observed a handful of times. The chain joins TRBV19 to TRBJ2-3; TRBD1 or TRBD2 may be the D gene (5 bases each). V dropped 4 bases and J dropped 7 bases, with 12 bases sitting between them. The CDR3 contains 13 residues. CDR1 and CDR2 (germline): LNHDA, SQIVND (reference sequence). The CDR3 nucleotides are TGTGCCAGTAGTACCGGGACGGCTAATACGCAGTATTTT. Its protein is CASSTGTANTQYF.

The chain couples TRBV6-1 to TRBJ1-3; D unresolved. The V end was cut by 2 bases, the J end by 0 bases, with 8 bases between. There are 15 residues in the CDR3. Germline assignment: CDR1 MNHNS and CDR2 SASEGT. The CDR3 DNA is TGTGCCAGCAGTGAATCCGCCTACTCTGGAAACACCATATATTTT. This encodes CASSESAYSGNTIYF.

This chain connects TRBV27 to TRBJ2-7; possibly TRBD1 or TRBD2 for D (5 bases each). Trimming pared 3 bases from V and 5 bases from J, leaving 11 bases between. This CDR3 region has 13 residues. CDR1 and CDR2 from the germline V gene are MNHEY and SMNVEV (reference sequence). The CDR3 loop is CASSLYRGHEQYF. DNA of the CDR3: TGTGCCAGCAGTTTGTACCGGGGCCACGAGCAGTACTTC.

The chain couples TRBV7-9 to TRBJ1-4; weak D call: TRBD1 (5 bases). V was trimmed by 3 bases and J by 3 bases, leaving 14 bases between them. The germline CDR1 and CDR2 sequences are SEHNR and FQNEAQ (reference sequence). There are 16 residues in the CDR3. The CDR3 nucleotides are TGTGCCAGCAGCTTGGGACCCGGGTCGGCTAATGAAAAACTGTTTTTT. This codes for CASSLGPGSANEKLFF.

Here the CDR3 DNA reads TGTGCCAGCATGGGGGGGAGCCAAGAGACCCAGTACTTC. Amino acids: CASMGGSQETQYF. The chain is built from TRBV2 and TRBJ2-5, with TRBD2 identical over 7 bases. The CDR3 contains 13 residues. CDR1 is SNHLY and CDR2 is FYNNEI in the germline V gene. V was clipped by 7 bases and J by 1 base; unmatched bases: 3.

This clone appeared once. The chain joins TRBV14 to TRBJ2-1; D remains unclear. CDR1 and CDR2 (germline): SGHDN, FVKESK. The CDR3 spans 13 residues. V lost 6 bases to trimming and J lost 10 bases, with 16 bases between them. The chain's CDR3 is CASSQPSGGEQFF. CDR3 DNA sequence: TGTGCCAGCAGTCAACCATCCGGCGGCGAGCAGTTCTTC.

The chain recombines TRBV5-1 with TRBJ1-4; TRBD1 is a possible D gene (5 bases). Trimming shortened V by 7 bases and J by 4 bases, and 8 bases separated the two germline ends. The CDR3 sequence is 12 residues long. Per the germline V gene, CDR1 is SGHRS and CDR2 is YFSETQ. CDR3 amino acids: CASGDSNEKLFF. The CDR3 DNA sequence: TGCGCCAGCGGCGACAGTAATGAAAAACTGTTTTTT.

V usage is TRBV12-3 or TRBV12-4 and J usage is TRBJ1-2; D possibly corresponds to TRBD1 (6 bases). The CDR3 runs to 12 residues. Between the trimmed V and J ends, which lost 7 bases and 8 bases, there was a span of 14 bases. This CDR3 reads CASTPGGRGYTF. CDR3 bases: TGTGCCAGCACCCCGGGGGGCCGAGGCTACACCTTC.

This sequence joins TRBV1 and TRBJ2-7; the table's D gene call, TRBD1, was not cross checked with the DNA. TRBV1 is annotated as a pseudogene. There are 19 residues in the CDR3. CDR3 sequence (DNA): TGCACCAGCAGCCAAGAGGGACAGGGGAATCCCCCCGGGCCCTACGAGCAGTACTTC. Its translation: CTSSQEGQGNPPGPYEQYF.

This chain uses TRBV14 with TRBJ2-7; no definite D call. V lost 1 base to trimming and J lost 5 bases, with 12 bases between them. Germline lookup yields CDR1 SGHDN and CDR2 FVKESK. This CDR3 region has 14 residues. CDR3: CASSQGPFENEQYF. The CDR3 region has the DNA TGTGCCAGCAGCCAAGGGCCCTTCGAGAACGAGCAGTACTTC.

The V and J genes are TRBV7-2 and TRBJ2-7; tentatively, D is TRBD1 (6 bases). This CDR3 is 15 amino acids long. The ends were cut back, 5 bases at V and 4 bases at J, with 18 bases in the middle. Per the germline V gene, CDR1 is SGHTA and CDR2 is FQGNSA. The CDR3: CASSRVGAGEYEQYF. The CDR3 DNA reads as TGTGCCAGCAGCCGGGTTGGGGCAGGGGAGTACGAGCAGTACTTC.

This sequence joins TRBV10-1 and TRBJ2-1, with 7 positions matching TRBD2. The V gene's germline CDR1 is WNHNN and CDR2 SYGVQD (reference sequence). Trimming removed 1 base from V and 10 bases from J; junction bases left unmatched: 4. CDR3 length equals 13 residues. The CDR3 region has the DNA TGCGCCAGCAGTGAGTTTGGGGAGGGCGAGCAGTTCTTC. Translation gives CASSEFGEGEQFF.

The chain recombines TRBV4-1 with TRBJ1-5; D gene uncertain. Germline V gene lookup returns CDR1 MGHRA and CDR2 YSYEKL. The CDR3 spans 15 residues. Trimming removed 1 base at V and 4 bases at J, with 11 bases between. This CDR3 reads CASSQAGSRNQPQHF. CDR3 nucleotide sequence: TGCGCCAGCAGCCAAGCCGGGAGCCGTAATCAGCCCCAGCATTTT.

The chain joins TRBV5-1 to TRBJ1-1, with D possibly matching TRBD1 (5 bases). The V gene lost 3 bases and the J gene lost 0 bases, with 12 bases spanning the gap. Germline CDR1 reads SGHRS; CDR2 reads YFSETQ. CDR3 length: 15 residues. The CDR3 region is CASSWEGTMNTEAFF. The CDR3 DNA reads as TGCGCCAGCAGCTGGGAAGGGACCATGAACACTGAAGCTTTCTTT.

The rearrangement links TRBV2 to TRBJ1-5; 7 bases align to TRBD1. The CDR3 is 15 amino acids. Per germline, CDR1 SNHLY and CDR2 FYNNEI. V was pared by 3 bases and J by 6 bases, with 8 bases of the junction left unmatched. The CDR3 DNA reads TGTGCCAGCAGTGAGGGACAGCCAACTCTTCAGCCCCAGCATTTT. Amino acids: CASSEGQPTLQPQHF.

This rearrangement joins TRBV5-1 to TRBJ1-6; 7 bases match TRBD1. From germline, CDR1 is SGHRS and CDR2 YFSETQ. There are 16 residues in the CDR3. V lost 4 bases to trimming and J lost 0 bases; unmatched junction nucleotides: 4. CDR3 residues: CASSLGQLSYNSPLHF. CDR3 DNA sequence: TGCGCCAGCAGCCTGGGACAGCTCTCCTATAATTCACCCCTCCACTTT.